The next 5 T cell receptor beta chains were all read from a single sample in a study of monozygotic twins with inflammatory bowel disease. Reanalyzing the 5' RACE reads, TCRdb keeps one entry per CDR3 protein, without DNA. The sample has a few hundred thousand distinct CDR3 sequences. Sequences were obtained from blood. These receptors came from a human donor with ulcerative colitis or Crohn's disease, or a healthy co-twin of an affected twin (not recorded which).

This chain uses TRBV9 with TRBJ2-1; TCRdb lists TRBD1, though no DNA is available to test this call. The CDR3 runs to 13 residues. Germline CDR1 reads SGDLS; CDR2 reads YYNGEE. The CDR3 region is CASSRQGYNEQFF. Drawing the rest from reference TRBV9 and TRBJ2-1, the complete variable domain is DSGVTQTPKHLITATGQRVTLRCSPRSGDLSVYWYQQSLDQGLQFLIQYYNGEERAKGNILERFSAQQFPDLHSELNLSSLELGDSALYFCASSRQGYNEQFFGPGTRLTVL.

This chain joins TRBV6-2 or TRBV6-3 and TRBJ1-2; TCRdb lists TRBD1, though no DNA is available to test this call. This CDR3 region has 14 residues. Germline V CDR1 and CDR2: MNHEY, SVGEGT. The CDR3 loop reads CASSARTGRYGYTF.

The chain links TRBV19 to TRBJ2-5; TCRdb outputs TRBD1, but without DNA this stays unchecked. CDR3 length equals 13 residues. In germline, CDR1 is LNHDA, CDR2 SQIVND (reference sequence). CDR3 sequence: CASSIQGRETQYF.

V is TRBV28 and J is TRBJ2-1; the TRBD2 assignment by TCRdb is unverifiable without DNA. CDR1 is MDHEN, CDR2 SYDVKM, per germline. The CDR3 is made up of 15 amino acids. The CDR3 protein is CASSYRVLGSVEQFF.

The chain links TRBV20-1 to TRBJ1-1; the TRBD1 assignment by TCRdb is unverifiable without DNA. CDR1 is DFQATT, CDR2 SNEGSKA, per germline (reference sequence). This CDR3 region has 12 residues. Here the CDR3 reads CSAKKNREEAFF.